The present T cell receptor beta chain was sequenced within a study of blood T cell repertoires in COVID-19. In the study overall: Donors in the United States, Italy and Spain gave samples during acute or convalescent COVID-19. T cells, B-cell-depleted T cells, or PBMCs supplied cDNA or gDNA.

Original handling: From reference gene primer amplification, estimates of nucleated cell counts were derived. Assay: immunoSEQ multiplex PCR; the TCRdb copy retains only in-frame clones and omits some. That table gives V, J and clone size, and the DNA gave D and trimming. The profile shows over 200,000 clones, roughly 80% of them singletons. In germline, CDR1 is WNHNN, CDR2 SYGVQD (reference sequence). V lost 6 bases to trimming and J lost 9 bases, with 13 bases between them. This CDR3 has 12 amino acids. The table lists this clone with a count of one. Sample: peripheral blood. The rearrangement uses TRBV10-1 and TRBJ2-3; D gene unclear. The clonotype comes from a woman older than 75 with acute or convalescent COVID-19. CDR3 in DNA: TGCGCCAGCAGCGATCGCTACCTCACGCAGTATTTT. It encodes CASSDRYLTQYF.